The clone carrying this T cell receptor beta chain was detected once. The data belong to a study of blood T cell repertoires in COVID-19. Looking at the study overall: The United States, Italy and Spain supplied acute and convalescent COVID-19 samples. Sources were T cells, B-cell-depleted T cells, or PBMCs; the material itself was cDNA or gDNA.

Authors' analysis steps: Reference gene primer amplification yielded estimated nucleated cell counts. Libraries were prepared by immunoSEQ multiplex PCR; TCRdb keeps only in-frame clonotypes and omits some of them. The DNA was the basis for D and trimming; V, J and clone size are from that table. The data show 60,000 to 65,000 clones, roughly four fifths seen once. The receptor's source is a woman of 80 years or more with acute or convalescent COVID-19. The sequencing input was peripheral blood.

The CDR3 DNA is TGCGCCAGCAGCTTTGGGACAACTGCAACTAATGAAAAACTGTTTTTT. It yields the protein CASSFGTTATNEKLFF. The gene calls are TRBV5-1 and TRBJ1-4, with a possible D match to TRBD1 (6 bases). V lost 2 bases and J lost 0, with 11 bases in between. Germline V gives CDR1 SGHRS, CDR2 YFSETQ. The length of the CDR3 is 16 residues. Variable domain in full (rest from reference TRBV5-1 and TRBJ1-4): KAGVTQTPRYLIKTRGQQVTLSCSPISGHRSVSWYQQTPGQGLQFLFEYFSETQRNKGNFPGRFSGRQFSNSRSEMNVSTLELGDSALYLCASSFGTTATNEKLFFGSGTQLSVL.